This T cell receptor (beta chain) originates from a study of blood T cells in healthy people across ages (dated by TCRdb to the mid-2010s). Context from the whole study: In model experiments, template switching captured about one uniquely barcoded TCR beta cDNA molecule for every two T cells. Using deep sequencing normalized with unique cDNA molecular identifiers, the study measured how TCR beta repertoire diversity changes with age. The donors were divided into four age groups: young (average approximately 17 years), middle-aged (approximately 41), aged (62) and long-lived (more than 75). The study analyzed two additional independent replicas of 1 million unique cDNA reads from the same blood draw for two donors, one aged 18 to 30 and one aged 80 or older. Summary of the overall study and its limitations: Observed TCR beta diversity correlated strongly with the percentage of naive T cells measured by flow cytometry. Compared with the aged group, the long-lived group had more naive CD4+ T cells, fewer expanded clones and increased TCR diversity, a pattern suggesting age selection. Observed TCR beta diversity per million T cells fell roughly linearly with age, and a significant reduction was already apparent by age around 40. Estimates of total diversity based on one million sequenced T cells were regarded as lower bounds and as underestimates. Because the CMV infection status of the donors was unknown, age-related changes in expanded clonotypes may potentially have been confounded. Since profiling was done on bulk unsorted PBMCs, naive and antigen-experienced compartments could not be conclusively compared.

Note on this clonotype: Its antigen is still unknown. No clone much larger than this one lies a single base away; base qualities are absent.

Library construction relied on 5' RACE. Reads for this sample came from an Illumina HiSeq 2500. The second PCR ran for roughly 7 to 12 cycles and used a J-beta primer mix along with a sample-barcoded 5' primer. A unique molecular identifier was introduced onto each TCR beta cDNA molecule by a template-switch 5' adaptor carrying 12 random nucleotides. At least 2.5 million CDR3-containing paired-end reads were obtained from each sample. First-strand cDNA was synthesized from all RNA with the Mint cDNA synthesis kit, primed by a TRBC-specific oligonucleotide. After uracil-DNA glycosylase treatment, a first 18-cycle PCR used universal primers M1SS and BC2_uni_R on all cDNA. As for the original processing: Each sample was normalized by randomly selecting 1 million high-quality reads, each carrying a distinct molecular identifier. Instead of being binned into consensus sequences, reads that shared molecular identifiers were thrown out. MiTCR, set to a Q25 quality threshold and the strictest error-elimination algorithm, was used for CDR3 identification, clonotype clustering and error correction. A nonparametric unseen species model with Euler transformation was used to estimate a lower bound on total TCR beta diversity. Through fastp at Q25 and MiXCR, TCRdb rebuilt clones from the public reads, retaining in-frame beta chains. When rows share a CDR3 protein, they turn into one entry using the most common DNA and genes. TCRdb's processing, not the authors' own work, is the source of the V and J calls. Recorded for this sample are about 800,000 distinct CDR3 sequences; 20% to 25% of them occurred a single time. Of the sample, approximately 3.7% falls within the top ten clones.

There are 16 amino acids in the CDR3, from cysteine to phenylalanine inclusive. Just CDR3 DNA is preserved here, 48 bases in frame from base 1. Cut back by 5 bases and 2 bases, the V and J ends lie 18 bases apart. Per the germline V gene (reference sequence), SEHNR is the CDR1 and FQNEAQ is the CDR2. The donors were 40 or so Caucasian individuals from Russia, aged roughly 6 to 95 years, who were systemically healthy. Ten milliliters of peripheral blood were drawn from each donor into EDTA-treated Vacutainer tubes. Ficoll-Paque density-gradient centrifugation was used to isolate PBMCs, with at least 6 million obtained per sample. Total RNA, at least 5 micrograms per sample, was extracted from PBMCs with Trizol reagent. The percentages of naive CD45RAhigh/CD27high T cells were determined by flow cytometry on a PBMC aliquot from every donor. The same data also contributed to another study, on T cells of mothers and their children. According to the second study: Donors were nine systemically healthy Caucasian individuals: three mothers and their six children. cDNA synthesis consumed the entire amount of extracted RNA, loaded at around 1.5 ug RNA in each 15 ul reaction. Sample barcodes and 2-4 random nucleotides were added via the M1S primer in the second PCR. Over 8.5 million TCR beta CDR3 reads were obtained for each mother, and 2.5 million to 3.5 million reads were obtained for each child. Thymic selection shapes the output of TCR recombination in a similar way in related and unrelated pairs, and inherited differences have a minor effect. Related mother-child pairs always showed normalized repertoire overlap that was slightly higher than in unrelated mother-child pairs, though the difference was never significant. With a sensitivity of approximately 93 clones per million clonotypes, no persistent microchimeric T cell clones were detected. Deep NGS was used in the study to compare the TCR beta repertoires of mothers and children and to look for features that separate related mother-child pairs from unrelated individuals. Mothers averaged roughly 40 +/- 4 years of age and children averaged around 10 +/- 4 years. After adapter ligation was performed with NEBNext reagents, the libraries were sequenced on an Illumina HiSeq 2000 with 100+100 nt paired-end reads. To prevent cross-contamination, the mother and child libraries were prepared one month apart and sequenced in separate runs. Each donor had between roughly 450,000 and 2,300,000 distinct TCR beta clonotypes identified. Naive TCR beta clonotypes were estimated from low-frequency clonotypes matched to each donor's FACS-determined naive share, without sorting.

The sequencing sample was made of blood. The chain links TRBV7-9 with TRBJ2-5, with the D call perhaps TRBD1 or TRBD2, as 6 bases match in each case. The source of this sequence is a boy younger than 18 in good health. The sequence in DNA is TGTGCCAGCAGCAAGTTGGGGGGCCGGGCGCAAGAGACCCAGTACTTC. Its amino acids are CASSKLGGRAQETQYF.